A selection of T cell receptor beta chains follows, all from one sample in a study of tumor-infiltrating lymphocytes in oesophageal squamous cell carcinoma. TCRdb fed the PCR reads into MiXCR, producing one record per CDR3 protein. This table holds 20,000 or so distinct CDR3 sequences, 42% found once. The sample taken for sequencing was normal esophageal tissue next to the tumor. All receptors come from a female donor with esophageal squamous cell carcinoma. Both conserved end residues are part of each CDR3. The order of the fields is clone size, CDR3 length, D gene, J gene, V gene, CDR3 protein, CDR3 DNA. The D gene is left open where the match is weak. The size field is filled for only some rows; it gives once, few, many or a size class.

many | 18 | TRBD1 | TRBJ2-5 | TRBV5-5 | CASSLFTGGAWIQETQYF | TGTGCCAGCAGCTTGTTTACAGGGGGCGCGTGGATCCAAGAGACCCAGTACTTC
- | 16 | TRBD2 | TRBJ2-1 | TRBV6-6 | CASSKGLQSSYNEQFF | TGTGCCAGCAGTAAGGGACTACAGAGCTCCTACAATGAGCAGTTCTTC
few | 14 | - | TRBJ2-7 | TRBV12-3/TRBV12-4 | CASSLATAGYEQYF | TGTGCCAGCAGTTTAGCGACCGCGGGCTACGAGCAGTACTTC
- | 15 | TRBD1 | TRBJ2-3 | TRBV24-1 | CATSDTTGSTDTQYF | TGTGCCACCAGTGATACGACAGGGAGCACAGATACGCAGTATTTT
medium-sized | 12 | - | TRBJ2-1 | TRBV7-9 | CASSFNHNEQFF | TGTGCCAGCAGCTTTAATCACAATGAGCAGTTCTTC
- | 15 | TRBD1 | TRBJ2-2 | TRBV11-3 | CASSSNRGQGGELFF | TGTGCCAGCAGCTCGAACAGGGGGCAAGGCGGGGAGCTGTTTTTT
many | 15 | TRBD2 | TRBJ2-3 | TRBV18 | CASSPASGATDTQYF | TGTGCCAGCTCACCTGCCAGCGGGGCGACAGATACGCAGTATTTT
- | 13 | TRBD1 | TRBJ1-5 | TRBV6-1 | CASSQQGNQPQHF | TGTGCCAGCAGTCAACAGGGGAATCAGCCCCAGCATTTT
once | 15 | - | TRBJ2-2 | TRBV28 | CASSSLSGYTGELFF | TGTGCCAGCAGTTCCCTCAGCGGTTACACCGGGGAGCTGTTTTTT
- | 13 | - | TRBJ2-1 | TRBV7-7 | CASSFTIGNEQFF | TGTGCTAGCAGCTTTACTATAGGTAATGAGCAGTTCTTC
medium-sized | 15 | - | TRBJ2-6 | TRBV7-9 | CASRPMGAGANVLTF | TGTGCCAGCAGGCCAATGGGGGCGGGGGCCAACGTCCTGACTTTC
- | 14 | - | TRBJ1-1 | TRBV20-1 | CSAEGGQAYTEAFF | TGCAGTGCGGAGGGGGGGCAGGCATACACTGAAGCTTTCTTT
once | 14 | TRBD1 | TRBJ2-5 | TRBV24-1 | CATILGQDEHRGRF | TGTGCCACCATTTTGGGCCAGGACGAGCACAGGGGCCGATTC
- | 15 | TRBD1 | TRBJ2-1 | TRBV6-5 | CASIADRSSYNEQFF | TGTGCCAGCATTGCGGACAGGAGCTCCTACAATGAGCAGTTCTTC
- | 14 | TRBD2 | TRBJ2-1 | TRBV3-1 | CASSPGLAGTEQFF | TGTGCCAGCAGTCCCGGACTAGCGGGAACTGAGCAGTTCTTC
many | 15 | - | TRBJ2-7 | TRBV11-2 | CASSFWQSPDYEQYF | TGTGCCAGCAGCTTCTGGCAGTCCCCCGACTACGAGCAGTACTTC